The TCR beta chain under discussion was sequenced for a study of T-cell memory formation after mild COVID-19. Amplification by 5'RACE using constant-segment primers produced TCR alpha and TCR beta cDNA libraries that carried sample barcodes and UMIs. TCRdb called the 5' RACE reads again in MiXCR, with one record for every CDR3 protein. The sample gives about 110,000 distinct CDR3 sequences, roughly a sixth of which show up once; about 6% is in the top ten. This clonotype appeared a single time. What it binds is not known. Study observations and caveats: Contracting clones localized mainly to CM and EM when CD4+ and mainly to EMRA when CD8+.

CDR1 is SGHRS and CDR2 is YFSETQ in the germline V gene. J gave up 0 bases and V 3 bases, and 6 bases lay outside the gene matches. CDR3 length equals 16 residues. This clonotype was sampled from a young man who had mild COVID-19 (a few samples of this study predate the infection). Cell type and time point are not known. Specimen: PBMCs or a T cell subset sorted from them (not recorded which). This chain links TRBV5-1 with TRBJ2-1, with 7 bases lining up with TRBD2. The CDR3, as DNA: TGCGCCAGCAGCTCCGGGGGGTCCAGCTCCTACAATGAGCAGTTCTTC. Its translation is CASSSGGSSSYNEQFF. Full variable domain (missing parts from reference TRBV5-1 and TRBJ2-1): KAGVTQTPRYLIKTRGQQVTLSCSPISGHRSVSWYQQTPGQGLQFLFEYFSETQRNKGNFPGRFSGRQFSNSRSEMNVSTLELGDSALYLCASSSGGSSSYNEQFFGPGTRLTVL.